The rows below give T cell receptor beta chains drawn from one sample of a study of cytomegalovirus exposure and HLA in healthy donors. The table came from immunoSEQ multiplex PCR; TCRdb's copy has only in-frame clones and leaves some out. This sample has 100,000 or so clones, with 74% found just once. The sequenced material came from PBMCs. These receptors all come from a man aged 50 to 59 in good health and CMV-seropositive. Each CDR3 is given with its conserved first and last residue. A D gene is named only where the DNA matches it firmly. The size of a clone is reported for some rows only, either as once, few or many, or as a class for expanded clones.

D gene	V gene	J gene	clone size	CDR3 protein	CDR3 DNA
TRBD1	TRBV18	TRBJ2-2	.	CASSPRNRGSGELFF	TGTGCCAGCTCACCACGGAACAGGGGGTCCGGGGAGCTGTTTTTT
TRBD1	TRBV18	TRBJ1-1	few	CASSLGQMNTEAFF	TGTGCCAGCTCACTGGGACAGATGAACACTGAAGCTTTCTTT
TRBD1	TRBV14	TRBJ1-6	.	CASSNRGLNSPLHF	TGTGCCAGCAGCAACAGGGGGCTTAATTCACCCCTCCACTTT
.	TRBV18	TRBJ2-5	.	CASSAGAGETQYF	TGTGCCAGCTCGGCGGGGGCAGGGGAGACCCAGTACTTC
.	TRBV5-4	TRBJ2-2	.	CASSSKNFNTGELFF	TGTGCCAGCAGCTCAAAAAACTTCAACACCGGGGAGCTGTTTTTT
.	TRBV2	TRBJ1-5	.	CASSVEGQPQHF	TGTGCCAGCAGTGTGGAGGGTCAGCCCCAGCATTTT
.	TRBV5-1	TRBJ1-5	.	CASSLDPSEEGPQHF	TGCGCCAGCAGCTTGGACCCTTCGGAGGAGGGGCCCCAGCATTTT
.	TRBV5-5	TRBJ2-2	.	CASSPRTADTGELFF	TGTGCCAGCAGCCCGCGGACAGCGGACACCGGGGAGCTGTTTTTT
.	TRBV29-1	TRBJ1-2	few	CSVEAPGLLSNYGYTF	TGCAGCGTTGAAGCCCCGGGACTTCTGTCTAACTATGGCTACACCTTC
TRBD1	TRBV5-1	TRBJ2-3	once	CASSRGQGEGTDTQYF	TGCGCCAGCAGTCGAGGACAGGGGGAGGGCACAGATACGCAGTATTTT
TRBD1	TRBV27	TRBJ2-7	.	CASSWGQNYEQYF	TGTGCCAGCAGTTGGGGACAGAATTACGAGCAGTACTTC
.	TRBV2	TRBJ1-2	once	CASSATVAGDGYTF	TGTGCCAGCAGTGCCACCGTTGCAGGGGATGGCTACACCTTC
.	TRBV20-1	TRBJ1-2	few	CSAEPRGSYTF	TGCAGTGCTGAGCCTAGAGGTAGCTACACCTTC
.	TRBV30	TRBJ2-4	.	CAWSGLLAGGLLSF	TGTGCCTGGAGTGGCCTTCTGGCAGGGGGACTTCTTAGCTTC
TRBD1	TRBV2	TRBJ1-4	.	CASSWDRGREKLFF	TGTGCCAGCAGTTGGGACAGGGGCCGAGAAAAACTGTTTTTT
TRBD1	TRBV27	TRBJ1-1	.	CASSGQGTTEAFF	TGTGCCAGCAGTGGACAGGGCACCACTGAAGCTTTCTTT
.	TRBV5-8	TRBJ1-3	.	CASSLRALTGNTIYF	TGTGCCAGCAGCTTGAGAGCTCTTACTGGAAACACCATATATTTT
TRBD1	TRBV5-6	TRBJ2-7	once	CASSIGQGSPSREQYF	TGTGCCAGCAGTATCGGACAGGGGTCCCCTTCGCGGGAGCAGTACTTC
.	TRBV19	TRBJ1-2	.	CASNWAYGYTF	TGTGCCAGTAACTGGGCCTATGGCTACACCTTC
.	TRBV10-1	TRBJ1-5	.	CASSENRNQPQHF	TGCGCCAGCAGTGAGAACAGAAATCAGCCCCAGCATTTT
TRBD1	TRBV19	TRBJ2-2	few	CASSKTQGAAGELFF	TGTGCCAGTAGTAAAACACAGGGGGCCGCCGGGGAGCTGTTTTTT
TRBD1	TRBV5-6	TRBJ1-6	.	CASSDRGRGYNSPLHF	TGTGCCAGCAGCGACAGGGGGCGCGGCTATAATTCACCCCTCCACTTT
.	TRBV6-6	TRBJ2-6	few	CASSYGGWANVLTF	TGTGCCAGCAGTTACGGCGGTTGGGCCAACGTCCTGACTTTC